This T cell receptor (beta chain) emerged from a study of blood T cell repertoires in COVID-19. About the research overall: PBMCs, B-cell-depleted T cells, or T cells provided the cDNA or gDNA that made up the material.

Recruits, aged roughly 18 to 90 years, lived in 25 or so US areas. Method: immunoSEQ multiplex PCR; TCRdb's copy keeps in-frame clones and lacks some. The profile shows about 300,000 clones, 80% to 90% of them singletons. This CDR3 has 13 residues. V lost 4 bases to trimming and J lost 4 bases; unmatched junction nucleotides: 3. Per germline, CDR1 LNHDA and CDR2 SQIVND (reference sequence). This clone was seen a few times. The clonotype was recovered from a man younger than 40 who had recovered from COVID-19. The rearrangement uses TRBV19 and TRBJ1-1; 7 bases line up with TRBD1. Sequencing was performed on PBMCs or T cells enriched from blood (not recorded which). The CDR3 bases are TGTGCCAGTAGTAGAACAGGGGCCACTGAAGCTTTCTTT. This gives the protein CASSRTGATEAFF.